The clone carrying this TCR beta chain was picked up one time. Its antigen remains unidentified. This sample stems from a study of cytomegalovirus exposure and HLA in healthy donors. Notes on the study in general: First-cohort TCR clusters tended to co-occur in the roughly 130 validation repertoires, a later analysis found.

Method: immunoSEQ multiplex PCR; TCRdb's copy keeps in-frame clones and lacks some. Of approximately 220,000 clones detected, around 87% appear once; the ten largest clones hold less than 3%. This sequence was found in a man aged 18 to 30 in good health and CMV-seronegative. The sequenced sample consisted of PBMCs.

This chain's CDR3 is CASSHARDSIGKNIQYF. In nucleotides, the CDR3 is TGCGCCAGCAGCCATGCGCGGGACAGTATCGGCAAAAACATTCAGTACTTC. This sequence joins TRBV4-3 and TRBJ2-4; possible D gene TRBD1, 7 bases. CDR3 length: 17 amino acids. CDR1 LGHNA and CDR2 YSLEER come from the germline V gene. The V gene lost 3 bases and the J gene lost 3 bases, with 18 bases spanning the gap.